The 26 T cell receptor beta chains presented below share a single source sample, sequenced in a study of graft-versus-host responses after intestinal transplantation. Generated by immunoSEQ multiplex PCR, the TCRdb table keeps only in-frame clones and is missing some. The sample yields 29,000 or so clones, 85% to 95% seen once. The sample was PBMCs, taken about 65 days after intestinal transplant. These receptors originate from a human patient who received an intestinal transplant, so some T cells may come from the graft donor.

V gene TRBV4-1 combines with J gene TRBJ2-3; no firm D call. CDR1 is MGHRA and CDR2 is YSYEKL in the germline V gene. This CDR3 contains 17 residues. V dropped 2 bases and J dropped 2 bases, with 17 bases sitting between them. The CDR3 is CASSQLVTWDSTDTQYF. The CDR3 nucleotides read TGCGCCAGCAGCCAACTCGTGACCTGGGATTCCACAGATACGCAGTATTTT.

The chain couples TRBV19 to TRBJ2-2, with 8 bases that match TRBD2. The CDR3 totals 17 residues. V lost 3 bases, J lost 3 bases, and 9 bases stayed unmatched. Germline CDR1 and CDR2: LNHDA and SQIVND (reference sequence). In nucleotides, the CDR3 is TGTGCCAGTAGTATCCTAGCGGGTACCCCGGACACCGGGGAGCTGTTTTTT. Translating gives CASSILAGTPDTGELFF.

V and J are TRBV18 and TRBJ1-1; D might be TRBD1 (5 bases). Per the germline V gene, CDR1 is KGHSH and CDR2 is LQKENI. This CDR3 is 14 amino acids long. V was trimmed by 0 bases and J by 5 bases, leaving 10 bases between them. In DNA form, the CDR3 reads TGTGCCAGCTCACCACCGGGGCGGGGAACTGAAGCTTTCTTT. Translating gives CASSPPGRGTEAFF.

V and J are TRBV19 and TRBJ1-4; no clear D. The V gene's germline CDR1 is LNHDA and CDR2 SQIVND (reference sequence). CDR3 length: 12 residues. Trimming shortened V by 3 bases and J by 7 bases, and 6 bases separated the two germline ends. CDR3 DNA: TGTGCCAGTAGTATTGGAGGTGAAAAACTGTTTTTT. Its protein product is CASSIGGEKLFF. Full variable domain (missing parts from reference TRBV19 and TRBJ1-4): DGGITQSPKYLFRKEGQNVTLSCEQNLNHDAMYWYRQDPGQGLRLIYYSQIVNDFQKGDIAEGYSVSREKKESFPLTVTSAQKNPTAFYLCASSIGGEKLFFGSGTQLSVL.

This clone was seen a handful of times. The chain is built from TRBV4-2 and TRBJ1-4, with TRBD1 identical over 8 bases. In germline, CDR1 is LGHNA, CDR2 YNFKEQ. There are 16 residues in the CDR3. The J segment lost 5 bases and the V segment lost 0 bases, leaving 5 bases of the junction unmatched. CDR3 sequence (DNA): TGTGCCAGCAGCCAAGATCTTGGGACAGGAAATGAAAAACTGTTTTTT. The encoded protein is CASSQDLGTGNEKLFF.

This clone was found once. The chain uses TRBV7-9 and TRBJ2-7; 11 bases map to TRBD2. CDR3 length: 15 amino acids. V lost 5 bases to trimming and J lost 7 bases; unmatched junction nucleotides: 10. Germline CDR1 SEHNR, CDR2 FQNEAQ (reference sequence). CDR3 sequence: CASSQRTSGLGEQYF. CDR3 DNA: TGTGCCAGCAGCCAAAGGACTAGCGGGCTAGGAGAGCAGTACTTC.

This clone was picked up a small number of times. The chain carries TRBV14 and TRBJ1-2, with D possibly TRBD1 on 5 matching bases. The CDR3 runs 15 residues. V lost 0 bases and J lost 7, with 15 bases in between. Germline V gene sequence: CDR1 SGHDN, CDR2 FVKESK. CDR3 bases: TGTGCCAGCAGCCAAGATATCCAGGGATTAGGTGGCTACACCTTC. Its protein product is CASSQDIQGLGGYTF.

This clone is a singleton in its sample. The chain is built from TRBV7-7 and TRBJ2-6; 8 bases line up with TRBD1. The germline V gene has CDR1 SSHAT and CDR2 FNYEAQ (reference sequence). V dropped 4 bases and J dropped 1; count of bases not matched to a gene: 12. This CDR3 is built from 19 residues. The chain's CDR3 is CASSSLRDRSPSGANVLTF. CDR3 DNA: TGTGCCAGCAGCTCCCTTCGGGACAGGTCCCCATCTGGGGCCAACGTCCTGACTTTC. Drawing the rest from reference TRBV7-7 and TRBJ2-6, the complete variable domain is GAGVSQSPRYKVTKRGQDVTLRCDPISSHATLYWYQQALGQGPEFLTYFNYEAQPDKSGLPSDRFSAERPEGSISTLTIQRTEQRDSAMYRCASSSLRDRSPSGANVLTFGAGSRLTVL.

The gene calls are TRBV7-8 and TRBJ1-1; D is unresolved. This CDR3 has 13 residues. The V gene lost 7 bases and the J gene lost 3 bases, with 12 bases spanning the gap. Germline loops: CDR1 SGHVS, CDR2 FQNEAQ. The DNA of the CDR3 is TGTGCCAGCACAGGCCGTAGAGACACTGAAGCTTTCTTT. Encoded protein: CASTGRRDTEAFF. The full variable domain, completed using reference TRBV7-8 and TRBJ1-1, is GAGVSQSPRYKVAKRGQDVALRCDPISGHVSLFWYQQALGQGPEFLTYFQNEAQLDKSGLPSDRFFAERPEGSVSTLKIQRTQQEDSAVYLCASTGRRDTEAFFGQGTRLTVV.

This sequence joins TRBV4-2 and TRBJ2-5; 9 positions agree with TRBD2. The CDR3 has 15 amino acids. Germline V gives CDR1 LGHNA, CDR2 YNFKEQ. Losses at the gene ends were 5 bases for V and 5 bases for J; bases not matched to a gene: 9. CDR3: CASSKGGLARETQYF. CDR3 coding DNA: TGTGCCAGCAGCAAAGGGGGACTAGCACGGGAGACCCAGTACTTC.

V is TRBV7-3 and J is TRBJ1-6, with D unresolved. V was shortened by 5 bases and J by 6 bases, with 8 bases between the two germline ends. Germline V gives CDR1 SGHTA, CDR2 FQGTGA. This CDR3 comprises 13 residues. The CDR3 is CASSPTSNSPLHF. DNA for the CDR3: TGTGCCAGCAGCCCGACATCTAATTCACCCCTCCACTTT. Supplemented by reference TRBV7-3 and TRBJ1-6, the full variable domain reads GAGVSQTPSNKVTEKGKYVELRCDPISGHTALYWYRQSLGQGPEFLIYFQGTGAADDSGLPNDRFFAVRPEGSVSTLKIQRTERGDSAVYLCASSPTSNSPLHFGNGTRLTVT.

This chain uses TRBV27 with TRBJ2-5; possible D gene TRBD1, 6 bases. V lost 3 bases and J 5 bases, leaving 10 bases between the germline ends. CDR1 MNHEY and CDR2 SMNVEV come from the germline V gene (reference sequence). The CDR3 sequence is 13 residues long. The CDR3 is CASSFRGWETQYF. CDR3 coding DNA: TGTGCCAGCAGTTTCAGGGGTTGGGAGACCCAGTACTTC.

V usage is TRBV28 and J usage is TRBJ2-7, with D possibly TRBD1 on 6 matching bases. This CDR3 contains 13 residues. CDR1 and CDR2 from the germline V gene are MDHEN and SYDVKM. The ends were cut back, 7 bases at V and 2 bases at J, with 12 bases in the middle. CDR3 DNA: TGTGCCAGCATTGGGGGCTTTACCTACGAGCAGTACTTC. Its protein is CASIGGFTYEQYF.

The V call is TRBV10-2, the J call TRBJ1-5, with unresolved D. Germline V lookup: CDR1 WSHSY, CDR2 SAAADI. Trimming pared 3 bases from V and 3 bases from J, leaving 6 bases between. The CDR3 spans 13 residues. The DNA of the CDR3 is TGCGCCAGCAGTGAAGGTACCAATCAGCCCCAGCATTTT. Protein sequence: CASSEGTNQPQHF.

The J gene is TRBJ2-7, the V gene TRBV4-1, with 7 bases aligning to TRBD1. Per germline, CDR1 MGHRA and CDR2 YSYEKL. This CDR3 comprises 17 residues. V dropped 4 bases and J dropped 0; count of bases not matched to a gene: 12. This CDR3 reads CASSLDPGTENSYEQYF. The CDR3 nucleotides read TGCGCCAGCAGCCTAGACCCCGGGACAGAGAACTCCTACGAGCAGTACTTC.

This rearrangement joins TRBV28 to TRBJ1-5, with 9 bases matching TRBD1. V was pared by 3 bases and J by 0 bases, with 12 bases of the junction left unmatched. In germline, CDR1 is MDHEN, CDR2 SYDVKM. This CDR3 has 19 residues. This CDR3 reads CASSLLRTGAPLSNQPQHF. CDR3 sequence (DNA): TGTGCCAGCAGTTTGCTCCGGACAGGGGCCCCTCTTAGCAATCAGCCCCAGCATTTT.

The V and J genes are TRBV11-2 and TRBJ2-3; D uncertain. The germline V gene has CDR1 SGHAT and CDR2 FQNNGV. The CDR3 runs 15 residues. The V gene lost 1 base and the J gene lost 5 bases, with 13 bases spanning the gap. CDR3 sequence (DNA): TGTGCCAGCAGCTTAGGGTTGGCAGCTCAAGATACGCAGTATTTT. Translation: CASSLGLAAQDTQYF.

The V call is TRBV27, the J call TRBJ2-2; D is unresolved. Germline loops: CDR1 MNHEY, CDR2 SMNVEV (reference sequence). V lost 5 bases, J lost 2 bases, and 6 bases lay in between. This CDR3 region has 13 residues. The CDR3 loop is CASSGFNTGELFF. For the CDR3, the DNA is TGTGCCAGCAGTGGTTTTAACACCGGGGAGCTGTTTTTT.

The chain is built from TRBV2 and TRBJ2-1; tentatively, D is TRBD1 (5 bases). Germline CDR1 SNHLY, CDR2 FYNNEI. This CDR3 is 11 amino acids long. Trimming pared 10 bases from V and 9 bases from J, leaving 13 bases between. This CDR3 is CATKIGVEQFF. CDR3 coding DNA: TGTGCCACCAAAATAGGGGTTGAGCAGTTCTTC.

The chain is built from TRBV5-6 and TRBJ2-5, with a weak D call TRBD2 (5 bases). CDR1 and CDR2 from the germline V gene are SGHDT and YYEEEE. V gave up 4 bases and J gave up 5 bases, with 15 bases separating them. The CDR3 is 14 amino acids. In DNA, the CDR3 is TGTGCCAGCAGCCGTGGTGAGGGTCGGGAGACCCAGTACTTC. Its translation: CASSRGEGRETQYF.

The chain carries TRBV7-9 and TRBJ2-3, with TRBD2 matching 10 bases. V lost 1 base to trimming and J lost 5 bases; unmatched junction nucleotides: 12. In germline, CDR1 is SEHNR, CDR2 FQNEAQ (reference sequence). The CDR3 has 18 amino acids. CDR3 coding DNA: TGTGCCAGCAGCTTAGACGATTGGGCTCTAGCGGGAGAAGATACGCAGTATTTT. It specifies CASSLDDWALAGEDTQYF.

The chain recombines TRBV6-1 with TRBJ2-7; D may be TRBD1 (5 bases). The CDR3 has 16 amino acids. Trimming took off 3 bases at V and 3 bases at J, with 18 bases between the two ends. CDR1 is MNHNS, CDR2 SASEGT, per germline. The CDR3 here is CASSDRGQTLGYEQYF. CDR3 DNA: TGTGCCAGCAGTGATCGAGGACAAACTTTGGGCTACGAGCAGTACTTC.

About this clone itself: At one end, the junction sequence differs from germline, possibly due to a read error. The chain links TRBV4-3 to TRBJ2-1; TRBD2 is a possible D gene (5 bases). Germline assignment: CDR1 LGHNA and CDR2 YSLEER. There are 17 residues in the CDR3. The CDR3 sequence: CASSQDRRELDYHEQFF. DNA for the CDR3: TGCGCCAGCAGCCAAGATAGGAGAGAACTAGACTACCATGAGCAGTTCTTC.

This clone was counted once. CDR3 coding DNA: TGTGCCAGCAGCTCGCGCGACAGCTATGGAAACACCATATATTTT. This translates into CASSSRDSYGNTIYF. The chain employs TRBV11-3 and TRBJ1-3, with TRBD1 as a possible D gene (5 bases). Trimming left V 4 bases short and J 3 bases short, with 13 bases between. The germline V gene has CDR1 SGHNT and CDR2 YENEEA. The CDR3 spans 15 residues. The full variable domain, rest sourced from reference TRBV11-3 and TRBJ1-3, is EAGVVQSPRYKIIEKKQPVAFWCNPISGHNTLYWYLQNLGQGPELLIRYENEEAVDDSQLPKDRFSAERLKGVDSTLKIQPAELGDSAVYLCASSSRDSYGNTIYFGEGSWLTVV.

This clone was seen just once. This sequence joins TRBV7-8 and TRBJ1-1, with D possibly being TRBD1 (6 bases). Per the germline V gene, CDR1 is SGHVS and CDR2 is FQNEAQ. The V end was cut by 3 bases, the J end by 5 bases, with 13 bases between. There are 14 residues in the CDR3. The CDR3 DNA is TGTGCCAGCAGCTTCATCAGGGGAAGTACTGAAGCTTTCTTT. Translated: CASSFIRGSTEAFF.

The chain is built from TRBV4-1 and TRBJ2-3; D not certain. The V end was cut by 0 bases, the J end by 3 bases, with 7 bases between. CDR3 length: 14 amino acids. CDR1 and CDR2 from the germline V gene are MGHRA and YSYEKL. DNA for the CDR3: TGCGCCAGCAGCCAAGACATAGGGACAGATACGCAGTATTTT. It encodes CASSQDIGTDTQYF.